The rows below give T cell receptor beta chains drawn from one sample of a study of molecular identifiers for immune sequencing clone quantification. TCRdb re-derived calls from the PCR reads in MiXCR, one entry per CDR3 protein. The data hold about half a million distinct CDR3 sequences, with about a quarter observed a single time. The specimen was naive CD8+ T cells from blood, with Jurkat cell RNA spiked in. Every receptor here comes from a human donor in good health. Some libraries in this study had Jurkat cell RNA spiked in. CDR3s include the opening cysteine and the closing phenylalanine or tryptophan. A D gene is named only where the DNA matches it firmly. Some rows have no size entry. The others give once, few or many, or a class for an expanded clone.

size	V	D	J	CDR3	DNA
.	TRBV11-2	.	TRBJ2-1	CASSFIEQFF	TGTGCCAGCAGCTTTATTGAGCAGTTCTTC
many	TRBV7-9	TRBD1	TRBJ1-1	CASSPSTGEGTEAFF	TGTGCCAGCAGCCCATCGACAGGGGAAGGAACTGAAGCTTTCTTT
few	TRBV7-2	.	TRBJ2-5	CASSLRWGTETQYF	TGTGCCAGCAGCTTAAGGTGGGGGACGGAGACCCAGTACTTC
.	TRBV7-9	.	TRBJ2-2	CGLYLALSGELFF	TGTGGTTTATACTTGGCTCTCAGCGGGGAGCTGTTTTTT
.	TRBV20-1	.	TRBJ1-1	CSARVHWSYTEAFF	TGCAGTGCTAGAGTCCACTGGAGTTACACTGAAGCTTTCTTT
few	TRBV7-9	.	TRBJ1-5	CASSSLRDQPQHF	TGTGCCAGCAGCTCCTTACGGGATCAGCCCCAGCATTTT
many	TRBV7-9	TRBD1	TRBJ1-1	CASSLAGGVLNTEAFF	TGTGCCAGCAGCTTAGCAGGGGGCGTTTTGAACACTGAAGCTTTCTTT
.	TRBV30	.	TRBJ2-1	CAWTLDGNEQFF	TGTGCCTGGACCCTAGACGGCAATGAGCAGTTCTTC
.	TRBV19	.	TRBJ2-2	CASSTSSGGELFF	TGTGCCAGTAGTACGAGTTCTGGCGGGGAGCTGTTTTTT
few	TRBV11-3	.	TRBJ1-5	CASSLGSSQPQHF	TGTGCCAGCAGCTTAGGCAGCTCGCAGCCCCAGCATTTT
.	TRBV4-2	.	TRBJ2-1	CASSQATENEQFF	TGTGCCAGCAGCCAGGCTACTGAGAATGAGCAGTTCTTC
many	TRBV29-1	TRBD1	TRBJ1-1	CSVEPGGRSNTEAFF	TGCAGCGTTGAACCAGGGGGGCGGTCGAACACTGAAGCTTTCTTT
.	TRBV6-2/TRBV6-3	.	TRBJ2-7	CASSYSLLPPYGQYF	TGTGCCAGCAGTTACTCATTATTGCCCCCCTACGGGCAGTACTTC
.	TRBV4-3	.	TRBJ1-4	CASSQQGPRTNEKLFF	TGCGCCAGCAGCCAGCAAGGCCCGAGGACTAATGAAAAACTGTTTTTT
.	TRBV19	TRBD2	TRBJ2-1	CASLAGRGYDEQFF	TGTGCCAGTCTAGCGGGGAGAGGCTACGATGAGCAGTTCTTC
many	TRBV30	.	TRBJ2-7	CAWSADSVGEQYF	TGTGCCTGGAGTGCCGACAGTGTAGGCGAGCAGTACTTC
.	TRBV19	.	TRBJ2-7	CASSPGPVYEQYF	TGTGCCAGTAGTCCGGGACCAGTCTACGAGCAGTACTTC
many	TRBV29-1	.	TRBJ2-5	CSIWAPQETQYF	TGCAGCATATGGGCGCCCCAAGAGACCCAGTACTTC
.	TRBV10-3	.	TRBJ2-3	CAIGGGGYPDTQYF	TGTGCCATCGGGGGAGGGGGGTACCCAGATACGCAGTATTTT
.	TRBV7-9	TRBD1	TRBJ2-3	CASSSGQGNTDTQYF	TGTGCCAGCAGCTCCGGACAGGGAAACACAGATACGCAGTATTTT
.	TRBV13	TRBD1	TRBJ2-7	CASSLGGGQGYEQYF	TGTGCCAGCAGCTTAGGTGGTGGACAGGGTTACGAGCAGTACTTC
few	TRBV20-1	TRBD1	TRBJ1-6	CSASWDRGNSYNSPLHF	TGCAGTGCTAGTTGGGACAGGGGAAACTCCTATAATTCACCCCTCCACTTT
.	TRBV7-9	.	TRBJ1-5	CASSQFNQPQHF	TGTGCCAGCAGCCAATTCAATCAGCCCCAGCATTTT
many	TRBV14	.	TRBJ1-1	CASSQGHRELNTEAFF	TGTGCCAGCAGCCAAGGCCACAGGGAACTGAACACTGAAGCTTTCTTT
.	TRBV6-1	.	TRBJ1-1	CARSQGPNTEAFF	TGTGCCAGATCACAGGGCCCGAACACTGAAGCTTTCTTT
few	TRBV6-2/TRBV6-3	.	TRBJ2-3	CASSYSWDTQYF	TGTGCCAGCAGTTACTCTTGGGATACGCAGTATTTT
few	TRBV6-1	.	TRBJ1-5	CASSEWGGYSNQPQHF	TGTGCCAGCAGTGAATGGGGGGGGTATAGCAATCAGCCCCAGCATTTT
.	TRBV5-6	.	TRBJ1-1	CASSLPGQTFPGDTEAFF	TGTGCCAGCAGCTTGCCCGGACAGACTTTCCCCGGGGACACTGAAGCTTTCTTT
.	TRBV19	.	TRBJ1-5	CASSIGRGYQPQHF	TGTGCCAGTAGTATCGGTCGGGGATATCAGCCCCAGCATTTT